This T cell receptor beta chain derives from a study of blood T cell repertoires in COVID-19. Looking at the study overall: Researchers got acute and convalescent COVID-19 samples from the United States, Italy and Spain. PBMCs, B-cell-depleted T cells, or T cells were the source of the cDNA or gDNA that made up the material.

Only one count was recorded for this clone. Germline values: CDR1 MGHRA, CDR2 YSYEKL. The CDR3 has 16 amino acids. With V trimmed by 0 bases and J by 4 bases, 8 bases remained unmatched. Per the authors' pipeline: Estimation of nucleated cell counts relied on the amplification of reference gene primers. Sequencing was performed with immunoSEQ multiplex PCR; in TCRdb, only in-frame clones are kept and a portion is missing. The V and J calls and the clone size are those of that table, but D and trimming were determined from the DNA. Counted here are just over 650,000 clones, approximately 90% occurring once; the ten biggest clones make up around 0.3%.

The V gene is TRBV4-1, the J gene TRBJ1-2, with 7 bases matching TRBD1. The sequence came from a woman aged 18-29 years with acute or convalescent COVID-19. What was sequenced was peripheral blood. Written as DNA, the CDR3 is TGCGCCAGCAGCCAAGAGGCGAGGGGGCTTGTCTATGGCTACACCTTC. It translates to CASSQEARGLVYGYTF.